This T cell receptor beta chain stems from a study of cytomegalovirus exposure and HLA in healthy donors. Study information: Earlier work reported 100 million or so unique TCR beta sequences from about 170 million T cells.

This CDR3 is built from 13 residues. Germline V gene lookup returns CDR1 GTSNPN and CDR2 SVGIG (reference sequence). V lost 8 bases, J lost 7 bases, and 8 bases stayed unmatched. The PCR employed 60 Vbeta primers together with 13 Jbeta primers. Some clones are missing from TCRdb's copy, which holds only in-frame ones; the method was immunoSEQ multiplex PCR. The sample has 65,000 to 95,000 clones. In regard to this clone: Its antigen remains unidentified.

Findings of the study overall: Reportedly, a later analysis found an Asian-associated ancestry cluster had fewer N-insertions than the roughly 670-donor mean.

The genes are TRBV30 and TRBJ1-2, with 12 nucleotides matching TRBD1. Sequencing was carried out using PBMCs. The source is a female donor in good health and CMV-seropositive. CDR3 nucleotide sequence: TGTGCCCAAGAAGGGACAGGGGGCGGTGGCTACACCTTC. Translation: CAQEGTGGGGYTF.